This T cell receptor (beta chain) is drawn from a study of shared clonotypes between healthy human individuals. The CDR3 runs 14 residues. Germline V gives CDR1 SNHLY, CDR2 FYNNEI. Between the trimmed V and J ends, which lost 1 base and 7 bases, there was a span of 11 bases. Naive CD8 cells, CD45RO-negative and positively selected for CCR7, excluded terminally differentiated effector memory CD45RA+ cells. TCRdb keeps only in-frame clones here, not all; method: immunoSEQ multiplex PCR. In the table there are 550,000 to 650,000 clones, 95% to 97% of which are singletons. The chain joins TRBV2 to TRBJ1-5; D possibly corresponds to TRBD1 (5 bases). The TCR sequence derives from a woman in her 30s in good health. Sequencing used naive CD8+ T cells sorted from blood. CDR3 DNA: TGTGCCAGCAGTGAAGGATTGGGGGTACAGCCCCAGCATTTT. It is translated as CASSEGLGVQPQHF. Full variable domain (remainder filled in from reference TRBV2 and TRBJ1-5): EPEVTQTPSHQVTQMGQEVILRCVPISNHLYFYWYRQILGQKVEFLVSFYNNEISEKSEIFDDQFSVERPDGSNFTLKIRSTKLEDSAMYFCASSEGLGVQPQHFGDGTRLSIL.